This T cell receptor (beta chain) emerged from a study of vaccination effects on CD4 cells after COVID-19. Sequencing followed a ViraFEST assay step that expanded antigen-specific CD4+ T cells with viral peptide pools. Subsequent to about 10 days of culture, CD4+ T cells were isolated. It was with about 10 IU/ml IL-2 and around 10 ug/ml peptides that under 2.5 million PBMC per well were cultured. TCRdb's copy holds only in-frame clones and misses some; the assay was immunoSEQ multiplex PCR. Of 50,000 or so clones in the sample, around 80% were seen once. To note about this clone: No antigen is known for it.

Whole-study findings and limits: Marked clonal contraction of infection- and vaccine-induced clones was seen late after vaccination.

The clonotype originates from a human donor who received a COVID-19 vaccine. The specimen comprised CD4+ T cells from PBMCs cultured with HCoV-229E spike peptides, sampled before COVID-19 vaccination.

CDR3 DNA: TGTGCCAGCAGCCGGCCTGCAACTAATGAAAAACTGTTTTTT. Translated, it gives CASSRPATNEKLFF. V gene TRBV7-2 combines with J gene TRBJ1-4, with D unresolved. Germline CDR1 and CDR2: SGHTA and FQGNSA. V dropped 5 bases and J dropped 0 bases, with 7 bases sitting between them. The CDR3 runs to 14 residues.